Described below is a single TCR beta chain sequence and its context. Antigen unknown. Germline CDR1 and CDR2: MNHNS and SASEGT. The CDR3 is 14 amino acids. Cells classed as naive CD8+ T cells were CD45RO-CCR7+CD27+CD95-. This sample is part of a study of CXCR3-negative and CXCR3-positive naive CD8 T cells. General study points: Unlike memory cells, which differed, naive CXCR3-negative and CXCR3-positive cells had similar TRBV-TRBJ usage. Comparison of naive cells showed more hydrophobic TRB CDR3s in CXCR3-positive than in CXCR3-negative naive cells. From TRB CDR3 properties, TCR strength was inferred; surface CD5 did not differ between naive subsets.

UMI-tagged TRB cDNA libraries were built via 5' RACE. Following a re-call of the 5' RACE reads, TCRdb has one entry per CDR3 protein and lacks DNA. The table lists about 120,000 distinct CDR3 sequences, with 0.29% in the top ten. Material: naive CXCR3- CD8+ T cells from blood. Specified subset: CD45RO-CCR7+CD27+CD95- naive CD8+ T cells lacking CXCR3 (TNR3-). The TCR originated in a human donor in good health. Some clones in this sample may be carry-over from other donors' samples. V gene TRBV6-1 combines with J gene TRBJ2-7; TCRdb indicates TRBD1, and absent DNA this call remains unverified. The CDR3 here is CASSFGQGGDEQYF.